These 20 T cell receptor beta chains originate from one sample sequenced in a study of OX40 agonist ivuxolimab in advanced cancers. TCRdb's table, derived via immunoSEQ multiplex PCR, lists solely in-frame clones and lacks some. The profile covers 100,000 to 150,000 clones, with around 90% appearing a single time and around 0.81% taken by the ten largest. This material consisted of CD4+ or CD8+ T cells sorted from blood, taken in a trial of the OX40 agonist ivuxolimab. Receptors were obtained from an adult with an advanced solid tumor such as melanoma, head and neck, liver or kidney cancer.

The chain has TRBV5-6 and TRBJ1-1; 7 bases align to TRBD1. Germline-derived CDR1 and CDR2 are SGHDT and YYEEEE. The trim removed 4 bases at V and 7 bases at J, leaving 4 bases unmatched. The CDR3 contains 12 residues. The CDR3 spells CASSQGTDEAFF. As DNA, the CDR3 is TGTGCCAGCAGCCAGGGGACAGATGAAGCTTTCTTT.

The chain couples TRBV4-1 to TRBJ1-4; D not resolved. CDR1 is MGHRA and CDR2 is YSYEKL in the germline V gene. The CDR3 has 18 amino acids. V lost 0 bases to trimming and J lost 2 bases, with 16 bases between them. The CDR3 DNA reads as TGCGCCAGCAGCCAAGACCCTCTCCTTTCGGGGACTAATGAAAAACTGTTTTTT. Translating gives CASSQDPLLSGTNEKLFF.

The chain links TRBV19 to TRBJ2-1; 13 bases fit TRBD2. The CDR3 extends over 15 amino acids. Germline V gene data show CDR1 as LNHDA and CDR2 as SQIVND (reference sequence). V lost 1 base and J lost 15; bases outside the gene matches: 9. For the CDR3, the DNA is TGTGCCAGTAGTATAGGGGGACTAGCGGGGCGATCAATGTTCTTC. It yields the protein CASSIGGLAGRSMFF.

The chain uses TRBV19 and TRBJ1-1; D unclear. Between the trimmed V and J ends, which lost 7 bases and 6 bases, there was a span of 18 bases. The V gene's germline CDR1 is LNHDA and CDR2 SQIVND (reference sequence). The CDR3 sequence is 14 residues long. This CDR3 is CASTELTFGAEAFF. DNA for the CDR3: TGTGCCAGTACCGAACTCACGTTCGGGGCTGAAGCTTTCTTT.

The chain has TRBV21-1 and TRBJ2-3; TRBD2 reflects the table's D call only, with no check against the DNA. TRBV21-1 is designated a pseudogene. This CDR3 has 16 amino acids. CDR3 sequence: CASSKGLAGVKDTQYF. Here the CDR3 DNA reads TGTGCCAGCAGCAAAGGATTAGCGGGAGTAAAAGATACGCAGTATTTT.

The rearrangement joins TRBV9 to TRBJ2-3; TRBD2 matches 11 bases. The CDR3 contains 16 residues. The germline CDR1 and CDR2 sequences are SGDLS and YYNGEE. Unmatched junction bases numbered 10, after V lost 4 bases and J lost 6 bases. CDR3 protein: CASSLTSGRPTDTQYF. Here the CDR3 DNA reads TGTGCCAGCAGCCTCACTAGCGGGAGACCCACGGATACGCAGTATTTT. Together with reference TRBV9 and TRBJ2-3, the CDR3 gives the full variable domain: DSGVTQTPKHLITATGQRVTLRCSPRSGDLSVYWYQQSLDQGLQFLIQYYNGEERAKGNILERFSAQQFPDLHSELNLSSLELGDSALYFCASSLTSGRPTDTQYFGPGTRLTVL.

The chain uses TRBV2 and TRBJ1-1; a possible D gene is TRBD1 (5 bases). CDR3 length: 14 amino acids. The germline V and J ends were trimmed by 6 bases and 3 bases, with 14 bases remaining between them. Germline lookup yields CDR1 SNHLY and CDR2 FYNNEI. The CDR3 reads CASRLGGGYTEAFF. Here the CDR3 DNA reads TGTGCCAGCAGGTTGGGGGGAGGCTACACTGAAGCTTTCTTT.

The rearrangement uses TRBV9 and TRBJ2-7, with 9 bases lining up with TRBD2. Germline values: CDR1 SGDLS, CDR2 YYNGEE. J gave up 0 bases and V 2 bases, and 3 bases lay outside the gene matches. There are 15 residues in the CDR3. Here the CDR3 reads CASSVSGSGSYEQYF. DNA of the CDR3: TGTGCCAGCAGCGTTAGCGGGAGTGGCTCCTACGAGCAGTACTTC.

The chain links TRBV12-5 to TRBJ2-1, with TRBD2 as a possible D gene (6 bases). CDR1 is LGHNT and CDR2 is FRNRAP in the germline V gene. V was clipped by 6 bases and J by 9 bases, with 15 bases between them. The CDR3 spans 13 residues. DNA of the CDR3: TGTGCTAGTGGAAGGGAGGAGCGAAGTGAGCAGTTCTTC. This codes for CASGREERSEQFF.

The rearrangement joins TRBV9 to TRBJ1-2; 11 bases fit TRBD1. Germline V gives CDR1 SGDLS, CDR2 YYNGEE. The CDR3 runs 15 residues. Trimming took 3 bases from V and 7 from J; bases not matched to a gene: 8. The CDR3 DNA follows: TGTGCCAGCAGCGGTTCCGGGACAGGGGGAGTTGGCTACACCTTC. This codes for CASSGSGTGGVGYTF.

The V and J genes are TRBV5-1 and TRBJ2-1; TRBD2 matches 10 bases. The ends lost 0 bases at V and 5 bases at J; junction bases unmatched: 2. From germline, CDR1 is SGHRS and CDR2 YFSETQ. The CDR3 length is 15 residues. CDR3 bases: TGCGCCAGCAGCTTGGTAGCGGGAGGAGACAATGAGCAGTTCTTC. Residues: CASSLVAGGDNEQFF.

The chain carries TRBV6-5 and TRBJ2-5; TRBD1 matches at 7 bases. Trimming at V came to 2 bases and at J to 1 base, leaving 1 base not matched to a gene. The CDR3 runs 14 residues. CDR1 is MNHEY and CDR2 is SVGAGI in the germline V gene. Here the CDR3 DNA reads TGTGCCAGCAGTTACGGACAGGTCCAAGAGACCCAGTACTTC. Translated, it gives CASSYGQVQETQYF.

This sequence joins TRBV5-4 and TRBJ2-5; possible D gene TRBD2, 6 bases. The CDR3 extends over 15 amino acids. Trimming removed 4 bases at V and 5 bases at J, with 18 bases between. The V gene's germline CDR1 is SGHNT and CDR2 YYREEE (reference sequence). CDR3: CASSASVVDYETQYF. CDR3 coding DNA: TGTGCCAGCAGCGCTAGCGTGGTAGACTACGAGACCCAGTACTTC.

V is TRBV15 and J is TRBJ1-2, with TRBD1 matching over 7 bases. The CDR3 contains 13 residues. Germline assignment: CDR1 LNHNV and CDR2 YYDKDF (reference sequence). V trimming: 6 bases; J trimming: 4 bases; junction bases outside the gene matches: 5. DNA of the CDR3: TGTGCCACCAGACAAGGGGGCGGCTATGGCTACACCTTC. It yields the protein CATRQGGGYGYTF.

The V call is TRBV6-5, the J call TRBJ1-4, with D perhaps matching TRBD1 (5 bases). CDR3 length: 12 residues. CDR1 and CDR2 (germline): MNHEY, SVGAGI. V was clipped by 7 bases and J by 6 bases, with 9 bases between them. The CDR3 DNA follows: TGTGCCAGCACGACGGGGCATGAAAAACTGTTTTTT. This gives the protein CASTTGHEKLFF.

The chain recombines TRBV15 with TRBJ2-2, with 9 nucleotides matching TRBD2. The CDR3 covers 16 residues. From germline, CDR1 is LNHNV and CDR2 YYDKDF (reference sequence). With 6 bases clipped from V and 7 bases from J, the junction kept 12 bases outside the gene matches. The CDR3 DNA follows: TGTGCCACCAGGACCAGGGGATTAGCGGGAGTCGGGGAGCTGTTTTTT. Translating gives CATRTRGLAGVGELFF.

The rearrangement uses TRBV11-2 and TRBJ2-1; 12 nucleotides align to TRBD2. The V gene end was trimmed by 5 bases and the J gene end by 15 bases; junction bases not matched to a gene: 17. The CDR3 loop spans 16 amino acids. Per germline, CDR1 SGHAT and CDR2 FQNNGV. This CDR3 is CASSPPGLAGPDRGFF. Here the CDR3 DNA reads TGTGCCAGCAGCCCACCGGGACTAGCGGGCCCTGACAGGGGGTTCTTC.

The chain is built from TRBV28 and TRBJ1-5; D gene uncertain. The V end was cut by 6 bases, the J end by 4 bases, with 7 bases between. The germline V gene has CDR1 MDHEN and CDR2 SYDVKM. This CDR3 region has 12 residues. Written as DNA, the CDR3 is TGTGCCAGCAGGCAAACAAATCAGCCCCAGCATTTT. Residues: CASRQTNQPQHF.

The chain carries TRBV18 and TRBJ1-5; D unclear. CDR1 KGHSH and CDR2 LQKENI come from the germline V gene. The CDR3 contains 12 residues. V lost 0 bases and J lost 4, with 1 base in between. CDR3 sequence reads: CASSPPNQPQHF. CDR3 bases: TGTGCCAGCTCACCACCTAATCAGCCCCAGCATTTT. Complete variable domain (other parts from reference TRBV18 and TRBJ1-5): NAGVMQNPRHLVRRRGQEARLRCSPMKGHSHVYWYRQLPEEGLKFMVYLQKENIIDESGMPKERFSAEFPKEGPSILRIQQVVRGDSAAYFCASSPPNQPQHFGDGTRLSIL.

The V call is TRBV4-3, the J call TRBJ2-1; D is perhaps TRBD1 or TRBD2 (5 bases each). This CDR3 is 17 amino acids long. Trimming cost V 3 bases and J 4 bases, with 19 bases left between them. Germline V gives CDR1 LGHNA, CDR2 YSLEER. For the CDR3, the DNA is TGCGCCAGCAGCCAGGGGGTAACGGGTCCGATGTACAATGAGCAGTTCTTC. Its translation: CASSQGVTGPMYNEQFF.